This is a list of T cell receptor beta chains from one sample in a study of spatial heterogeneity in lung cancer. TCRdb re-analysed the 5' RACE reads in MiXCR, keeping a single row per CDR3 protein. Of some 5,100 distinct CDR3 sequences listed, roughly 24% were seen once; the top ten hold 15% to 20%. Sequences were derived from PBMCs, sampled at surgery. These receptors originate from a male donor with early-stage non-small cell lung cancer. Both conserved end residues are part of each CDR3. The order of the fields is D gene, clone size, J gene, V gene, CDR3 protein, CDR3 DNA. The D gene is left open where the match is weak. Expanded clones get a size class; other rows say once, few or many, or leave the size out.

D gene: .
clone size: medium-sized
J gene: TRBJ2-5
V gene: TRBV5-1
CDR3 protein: CASSLVTEETQYF
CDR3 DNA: TGCGCCAGCAGCTTGGTCACGGAAGAGACCCAGTACTTC

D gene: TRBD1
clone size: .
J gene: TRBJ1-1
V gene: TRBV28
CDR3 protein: CASSLIQNRGSNEAFF
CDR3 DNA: TGTGCCAGCAGTTTAATTCAAAACAGGGGATCAAACGAAGCTTTCTTT

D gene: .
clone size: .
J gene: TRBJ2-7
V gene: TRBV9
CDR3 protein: CASSPQWGRGVVEQYF
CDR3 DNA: TGTGCCAGCAGCCCCCAGTGGGGGAGAGGCGTCGTCGAGCAGTACTTC

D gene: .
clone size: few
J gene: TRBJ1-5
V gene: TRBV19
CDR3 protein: CASSIRDTLGQPQHF
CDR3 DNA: TGTGCCAGTAGTATCCGGGACACCTTGGGGCAGCCCCAGCATTTT

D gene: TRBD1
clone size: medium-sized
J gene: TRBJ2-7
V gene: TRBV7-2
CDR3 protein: CASSSAWTGVEQYF
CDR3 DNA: TGTGCCAGCAGCTCGGCTTGGACAGGGGTCGAGCAGTACTTC

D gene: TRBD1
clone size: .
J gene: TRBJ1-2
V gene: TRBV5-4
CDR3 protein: CASSSGTGLNYGYTF
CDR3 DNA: TGTGCCAGCAGCTCCGGGACAGGGTTAAACTATGGCTACACCTTC

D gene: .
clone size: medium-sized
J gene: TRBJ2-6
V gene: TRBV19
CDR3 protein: CASSISRAQSPGANVLTF
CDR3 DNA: TGTGCCAGTAGTATTTCTAGAGCCCAGTCCCCCGGGGCCAACGTCCTGACTTTC

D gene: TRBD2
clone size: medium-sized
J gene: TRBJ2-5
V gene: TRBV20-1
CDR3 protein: CSARDYSQETQYF
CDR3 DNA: TGCAGTGCGAGGGACTACTCCCAAGAGACCCAGTACTTC

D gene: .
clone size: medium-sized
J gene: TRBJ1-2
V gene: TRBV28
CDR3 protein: CASRTPTGYNYGYTF
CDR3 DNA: TGTGCCAGCAGGACCCCTACAGGGTACAACTATGGCTACACCTTC

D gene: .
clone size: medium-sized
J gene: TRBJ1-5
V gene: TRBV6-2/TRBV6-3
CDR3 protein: CASTLEYSNQPQHF
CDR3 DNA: TGTGCCAGCACTCTAGAATATAGCAATCAGCCCCAGCATTTT

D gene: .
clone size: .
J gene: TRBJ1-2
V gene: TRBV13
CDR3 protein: CASSSLRNYGYTF
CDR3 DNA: TGTGCCAGCAGCTCCTTACGGAACTATGGCTACACCTTC

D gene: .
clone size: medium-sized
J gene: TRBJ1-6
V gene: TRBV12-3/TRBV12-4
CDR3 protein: CASSSGHFSPLHF
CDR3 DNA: TGTGCCAGCAGTTCGGGACATTTTTCACCCCTCCACTTT

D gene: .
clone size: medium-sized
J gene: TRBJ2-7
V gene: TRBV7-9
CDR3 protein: CASSLSGRATYEQYF
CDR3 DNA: TGTGCCAGCAGCTTATCCGGCAGGGCAACCTACGAGCAGTACTTC

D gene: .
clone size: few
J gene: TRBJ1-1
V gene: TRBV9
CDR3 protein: CASSVANTEAFF
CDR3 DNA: TGTGCCAGCAGCGTAGCGAACACTGAAGCTTTCTTT

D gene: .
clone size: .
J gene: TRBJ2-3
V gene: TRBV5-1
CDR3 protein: CASSLGGSTDTQYF
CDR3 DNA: TGCGCCAGCAGCTTGGGCGGAAGCACAGATACGCAGTATTTT

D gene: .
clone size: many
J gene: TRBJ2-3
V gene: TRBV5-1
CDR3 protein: CASSLAPEGTDTQYF
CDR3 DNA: TGCGCCAGCAGCTTAGCCCCCGAAGGCACAGATACGCAGTATTTT

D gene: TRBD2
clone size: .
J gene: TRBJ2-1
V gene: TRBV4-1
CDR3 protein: CASSSPRGGKTFNEQFF
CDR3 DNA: TGCGCCAGCAGTTCCCCTCGGGGGGGGAAGACTTTTAATGAGCAGTTCTTC

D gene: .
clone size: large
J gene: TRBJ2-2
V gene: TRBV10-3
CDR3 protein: CAISESHSPGELFF
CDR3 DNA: TGTGCCATCAGTGAGTCCCACAGCCCCGGGGAGCTGTTTTTT

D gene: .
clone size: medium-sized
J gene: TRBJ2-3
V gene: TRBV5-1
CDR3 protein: CASSFDSEDTQYF
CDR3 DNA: TGCGCCAGCAGCTTCGACTCCGAGGATACGCAGTATTTT

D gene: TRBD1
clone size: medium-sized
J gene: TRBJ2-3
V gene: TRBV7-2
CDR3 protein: CASSLGTGQPYF
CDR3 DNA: TGTGCCAGCAGCTTAGGTACGGGACAGCCGTATTTT

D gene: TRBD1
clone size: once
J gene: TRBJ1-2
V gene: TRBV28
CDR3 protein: CASSDSRDRGRSGYTF
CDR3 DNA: TGTGCCAGCAGTGACTCCCGGGACAGGGGGCGTAGTGGCTACACCTTC

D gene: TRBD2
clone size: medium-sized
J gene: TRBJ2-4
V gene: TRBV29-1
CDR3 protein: CSVLGLAEVFDKNIQYF
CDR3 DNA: TGCAGCGTCTTGGGACTAGCGGAAGTTTTTGACAAAAACATTCAGTACTTC

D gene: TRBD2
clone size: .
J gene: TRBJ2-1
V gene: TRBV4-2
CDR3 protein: CASTPGGRSYNEQFF
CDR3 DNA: TGTGCCAGCACCCCGGGAGGCCGCTCCTACAATGAGCAGTTCTTC

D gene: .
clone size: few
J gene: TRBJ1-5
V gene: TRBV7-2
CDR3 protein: CASSFYGGDQPQHF
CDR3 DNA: TGTGCCAGCAGCTTTTACGGGGGGGATCAGCCCCAGCATTTT

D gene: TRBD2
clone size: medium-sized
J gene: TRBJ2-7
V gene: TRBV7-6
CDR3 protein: CASSLIPGLGPKGEQYF
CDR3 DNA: TGTGCCAGCAGCCTCATACCGGGACTAGGACCCAAAGGGGAGCAGTACTTC

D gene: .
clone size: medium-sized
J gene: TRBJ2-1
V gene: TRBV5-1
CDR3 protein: CATGVGGADEQFF
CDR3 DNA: TGCGCCACCGGGGTTGGGGGGGCTGATGAGCAGTTCTTC

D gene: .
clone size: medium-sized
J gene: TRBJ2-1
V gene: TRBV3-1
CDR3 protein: CASSQVTAWGEQFF
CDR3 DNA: TGTGCCAGCAGCCAAGTGACTGCGTGGGGTGAGCAGTTCTTC

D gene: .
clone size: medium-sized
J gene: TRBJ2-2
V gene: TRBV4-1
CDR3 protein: CASAANTGELFF
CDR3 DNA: TGCGCGAGCGCCGCGAACACCGGGGAGCTGTTTTTT